The 3 T cell receptor beta chains listed next were all sequenced from one sample in a study of T-cell reconstitution after alpha-beta-depleted transplantation in children (dated by TCRdb to about 2016). The library came from PCR. The instrument given in TCRdb is Illumina HiSeq 2500. TCR library preparation used molecular barcoding, with unique molecular identifiers applied to normalize quantification of the TCRbeta repertoire. TCRdb trimmed the raw reads at Q25, called clones with MiXCR and kept productive beta chains. A single entry per CDR3 protein holds the most common genes and DNA from its merged rows. The sample table records about 74,000 distinct CDR3 sequences; roughly 13% of these occur just once. 27% of the sample belongs to the ten largest clones. The treatment or condition label of this sample denotes: allogeneic hematopoietic cell transplantation with graft depleted of TCRalphabeta T cells and CD19 B cells.

The sample consisted of PBMCs, mostly from graft donor cells, taken 180 days after TCRalphabeta/CD19-depleted stem cell transplant. The receptors were gathered from a male patient between 2 and 15 years old who had a stem cell transplant for acute lymphoblastic leukemia, so the T cells may come from the graft donor.

This clonotype has more than one count but fewer than ten. The V gene is TRBV25-1, the J gene TRBJ2-1; no clear D gene. The V and J ends lost 5 bases and 1 base respectively, with 15 bases between them. Looked up from germline, CDR1 is MGHDK and CDR2 is SYGVNS. The CDR3 has 16 residues. In DNA form, the CDR3 reads TGTGCCAGCAGTCCCTATCCCGGATTATCCTACAATGAGCAGTTCTTC. Protein product: CASSPYPGLSYNEQFF.

This chain links TRBV25-1 with TRBJ1-1, with D hard to call. The CDR3 runs 16 residues. With 2 bases removed from V and 5 bases from J, the gap between germline ends came to 18 bases. Germline CDR1 MGHDK, CDR2 SYGVNS. CDR3 sequence reads: CASSETGRVGGTEAFF. Written as DNA, the CDR3 is TGTGCCAGCAGTGAAACCGGGCGCGTGGGTGGGACTGAAGCTTTCTTT. The full variable domain, with the rest looked up from reference TRBV25-1 and TRBJ1-1, is EADIYQTPRYLVIGTGKKITLECSQTMGHDKMYWYQQDPGMELHLIHYSYGVNSTEKGDLSSESTVSRIRTEHFPLTLESARPSHTSQYLCASSETGRVGGTEAFFGQGTRLTVV.

There are a few counts of this clonotype. The rearrangement links TRBV15 to TRBJ2-5; 7 bases are shared with TRBD2. Per the germline V gene, CDR1 is LNHNV and CDR2 is YYDKDF (reference sequence). The length of the CDR3 is 13 residues. V lost 5 bases and J lost 7; bases outside the gene matches: 7. The CDR3 coding sequence is TGTGCCACCAGCTCGGGGGGAGGGCGGACCCAGTACTTC. As protein: CATSSGGGRTQYF.